These 24 T cell receptor beta chains originate from one sample sequenced in a study of CD8+ T cells in alopecia areata. RNA was isolated and reverse transcribed to cDNA, the sequencing template. The repertoire was sequenced with immunoSEQ multiplex PCR; TCRdb's copy has only in-frame clones and lacks some. This sample carries 200,000 or so clones, approximately 52% of them seen once, and the ten largest clones take under 0.5%. Sample: CD4+ T cells sorted from blood, taken at week 0. These receptors were collected from a human donor with alopecia areata.

The chain recombines TRBV30 with TRBJ2-7; D not certain. V shed 2 bases and J shed 5 bases, with 16 bases lying between them. The CDR3 has 14 residues. CDR1 is GTSNPN and CDR2 is SVGIG in the germline V gene (reference sequence). CDR3 sequence (DNA): TGTGCCTGGAGTCCCATCGTCAATTGGGACGAGCAGTACTTC. Protein product: CAWSPIVNWDEQYF.

This clone has just a few counts. V gene TRBV29-1 combines with J gene TRBJ2-5, with TRBD1 as a possible D gene (5 bases). Germline V gene sequence: CDR1 SQVTM, CDR2 ANQGSEA. This CDR3 contains 11 residues. V was trimmed by 3 bases and J by 3 bases, leaving 5 bases between them. The CDR3 spells CSVDREETQYF. CDR3 nucleotide sequence: TGCAGCGTTGACAGGGAAGAGACCCAGTACTTC.

This clone was seen just once. The V call is TRBV5-6, the J call TRBJ2-3; possibly TRBD2 for D (6 bases). The CDR3 contains 14 residues. Trimming cost V 1 base and J 1 base, with 7 bases left between them. Germline CDR1 is SGHDT and CDR2 is YYEEEE. The DNA of the CDR3 is TGTGCCAGCAGCTTGAGGGAGGGCACAGATACGCAGTATTTT. Translated: CASSLREGTDTQYF.

This chain connects TRBV30 to TRBJ2-6, with 10 bases fitting TRBD1. Germline CDR1 reads GTSNPN; CDR2 reads SVGIG (reference sequence). The ends lost 4 bases at V and 0 bases at J; junction bases unmatched: 6. This CDR3 contains 17 residues. For the CDR3, the DNA is TGTGCCTGGAACATGGACAGGGGGAGCTCTGGGGCCAACGTCCTGACTTTC. Translation gives CAWNMDRGSSGANVLTF.

The chain has TRBV5-1 and TRBJ2-1; 10 positions agree with TRBD2. The germline gives CDR1 SGHRS, CDR2 YFSETQ. V shed 1 base and J 6 bases; nucleotides not matched to a gene: 7. The CDR3 has 16 residues. The CDR3 DNA follows: TGCGCCAGCAGCTTGCTAGCGGGAGTATCAGTCAATGAGCAGTTCTTC. This codes for CASSLLAGVSVNEQFF.

DNA of the CDR3: TGTGCCTGGAGTGGGGGACTTCTATCCCCCTATGGCTACACCTTC. Translated, it gives CAWSGGLLSPYGYTF. The rearrangement links TRBV30 to TRBJ1-2; maybe TRBD1 (5 bases). The CDR3 length is 15 residues. CDR1 is GTSNPN, CDR2 SVGIG, per germline (reference sequence). V gave up 1 base and J gave up 4 bases, with 16 bases separating them.

This chain joins TRBV4-1 and TRBJ2-5; 9 nucleotides line up with TRBD1. Germline assignment: CDR1 MGHRA and CDR2 YSYEKL. Germline trimming cut 4 bases from V and 5 bases from J; bases unmatched to any gene: 11. The CDR3 has 16 amino acids. CDR3 sequence (DNA): TGCGCCAGCAGCCCGGGCGGGACAGGGAACCTGGAGACCCAGTACTTC. This encodes CASSPGGTGNLETQYF.

The rearrangement uses TRBV19 and TRBJ2-1; 7 bases fit TRBD2. V lost 6 bases, J lost 0 bases, and 5 bases stayed unmatched. The CDR3 covers 15 residues. From germline, CDR1 is LNHDA and CDR2 SQIVND (reference sequence). DNA for the CDR3: TGTGCCAGTAGCACTAGCGCGAGCTCCTACAATGAGCAGTTCTTC. This sequence encodes CASSTSASSYNEQFF.

V gene TRBV5-6 combines with J gene TRBJ1-2, with TRBD1 matching 9 bases. The CDR3 loop spans 14 amino acids. Per germline, CDR1 SGHDT and CDR2 YYEEEE. The V gene end was trimmed by 7 bases and the J gene end by 6 bases; junction bases not matched to a gene: 10. The DNA of the CDR3 is TGTGCCAGCGGAGATCCGGGACAGGGCGATGGCTACACCTTC. Residues: CASGDPGQGDGYTF.

Turning to this clone: Other nucleotide sequences from this sample produce the same CDR3. The chain joins TRBV11-2 to TRBJ2-5; D remains ambiguous. This CDR3 comprises 13 residues. The ends were cut back, 2 bases at V and 0 bases at J, with 4 bases in the middle. From germline, CDR1 is SGHAT and CDR2 FQNNGV. DNA of the CDR3: TGTGCCAGCAGCTTATCCTACCAAGAGACCCAGTACTTC. It specifies CASSLSYQETQYF. Full variable domain (outside the CDR3, taken from reference TRBV11-2 and TRBJ2-5): EAGVAQSPRYKIIEKRQSVAFWCNPISGHATLYWYQQILGQGPKLLIQFQNNGVVDDSQLPKDRFSAERLKGVDSTLKIQPAKLEDSAVYLCASSLSYQETQYFGPGTRLLVL.

The gene calls are TRBV29-1 and TRBJ2-7, with a tentative D call TRBD2 (6 bases). CDR1 and CDR2 from the germline V gene are SQVTM and ANQGSEA. The CDR3 length is 12 residues. The ends were cut back, 7 bases at V and 1 base at J, with 11 bases in the middle. Here the CDR3 DNA reads TGCAGCGCCGGGGACTGGTCCTACGAGCAGTACTTC. Protein sequence: CSAGDWSYEQYF.

The chain joins TRBV7-6 to TRBJ1-5; D gene uncertain. The CDR3 runs 12 residues. CDR1 is SGHVS and CDR2 is FNYEAQ in the germline V gene. The V gene lost 6 bases and the J gene lost 5 bases, with 8 bases spanning the gap. DNA for the CDR3: TGTGCCAGCAGATCCCGGCATCAGCCCCAGCATTTT. This gives the protein CASRSRHQPQHF. Supplemented by reference TRBV7-6 and TRBJ1-5, the full variable domain reads GAGVSQSPRYKVTKRGQDVALRCDPISGHVSLYWYRQALGQGPEFLTYFNYEAQQDKSGLPNDRFSAERPEGSISTLTIQRTEQRDSAMYRCASRSRHQPQHFGDGTRLSIL.

The rearrangement joins TRBV28 to TRBJ2-3, with D unclear. V was shortened by 2 bases and J by 9 bases, with 9 bases between the two germline ends. This CDR3 is built from 12 residues. The V gene's germline CDR1 is MDHEN and CDR2 SYDVKM. The CDR3 loop is CASSLRELTQYF. DNA of the CDR3: TGTGCCAGCAGTTTAAGAGAGTTAACGCAGTATTTT.

This sequence joins TRBV30 and TRBJ1-2; perhaps TRBD1 as D (6 bases). The germline V gene has CDR1 GTSNPN and CDR2 SVGIG (reference sequence). V lost 7 bases and J 2 bases, leaving 14 bases between the germline ends. The CDR3 totals 13 residues. CDR3 sequence reads: CASKSGTNYGYTF. In DNA form, the CDR3 reads TGTGCCTCGAAATCCGGGACAAACTATGGCTACACCTTC.

The V gene is TRBV18, the J gene TRBJ1-4; 8 bases fit TRBD1. The germline CDR1 and CDR2 sequences are KGHSH and LQKENI. CDR3 size: 15 residues. The V and J ends lost 3 bases and 6 bases, in that order; junction bases with no gene match: 6. The CDR3: CASSPSQGGDEKLFF. As DNA, the CDR3 is TGTGCCAGCTCACCGTCACAGGGGGGAGATGAAAAACTGTTTTTT.

This chain uses TRBV5-1 with TRBJ1-2; D remains ambiguous. CDR3 length equals 14 residues. Trimming removed 5 bases at V and 5 bases at J, with 16 bases between. From germline, CDR1 is SGHRS and CDR2 YFSETQ. The DNA of the CDR3 is TGCGCCAGCAGTACGGCTGATTCGCGATATGGCTACACCTTC. Its protein product is CASSTADSRYGYTF.

J is TRBJ1-5 and V is TRBV7-6; a possible D gene is TRBD1 (5 bases). The germline V gene has CDR1 SGHVS and CDR2 FNYEAQ. This CDR3 has 15 residues. The V end lost 5 bases, the J end lost 0 bases, and 11 bases lay between the germline ends. CDR3 DNA: TGTGCCAGCAGCCCGGACACGTTTAGCAATCAGCCCCAGCATTTT. Its protein is CASSPDTFSNQPQHF.

Points on this clone: The junction departs from germline at one end; a sequencing error may be responsible. V usage is TRBV4-1 and J usage is TRBJ1-1; 8 positions agree with TRBD1. The CDR3 sequence is 15 residues long. Germline V gene lookup returns CDR1 MGHRA and CDR2 YSYEKL. CDR3 nucleotides: TGCGCCAGCAGCCATACAACCCAGGGGGCACCGAAAGCGGTCTTT. Translating it yields CASSHTTQGAPKAVF.

J is TRBJ2-1 and V is TRBV6-1; D is uncertain. V was cut by 7 bases and J by 3 bases, with 7 bases left in between. The germline V gene encodes CDR1 MNHNS and CDR2 SASEGT. The CDR3 length is 12 residues. CDR3 in DNA: TGTGCCAGCAAGGCCGGCTACAATGAGCAGTTCTTC. Amino acid sequence: CASKAGYNEQFF.

The CDR3 loop is CASSPSGGASTDTQYF. The CDR3 DNA follows: TGTGCCAGCAGCCCCTCTGGGGGGGCAAGCACAGATACGCAGTATTTT. J is TRBJ2-3 and V is TRBV5-4; tentatively, D is TRBD2 (7 bases). Germline loops: CDR1 SGHNT, CDR2 YYREEE (reference sequence). V lost 4 bases and J 0 bases, leaving 15 bases between the germline ends. The length of the CDR3 is 16 residues.

This clone showed up just once. This sequence joins TRBV30 and TRBJ1-2, with 7 bases that match TRBD1. Germline V lookup: CDR1 GTSNPN, CDR2 SVGIG (reference sequence). J was trimmed by 5 bases and V by 1 base; bases with no gene match: 10. The length of the CDR3 is 15 residues. The CDR3 loop is CAWSDGTAIGYGYTF. The CDR3 region has the DNA TGTGCCTGGAGTGACGGGACAGCAATAGGGTATGGCTACACCTTC.

The gene calls are TRBV29-1 and TRBJ1-1; D ambiguous. Trimming removed 7 bases at V and 8 bases at J, with 20 bases between. Germline lookup yields CDR1 SQVTM and CDR2 ANQGSEA. The CDR3 consists of 13 residues. The CDR3 nucleotides are TGCAGCGCCAATTTCGGAGGACGACGCGAAGCTTTCTTT. Its protein is CSANFGGRREAFF.

The chain recombines TRBV6-1 with TRBJ2-7, with 9 bases identical to TRBD2. The CDR3 covers 15 residues. Germline V gene lookup returns CDR1 MNHNS and CDR2 SASEGT. Trimming removed 5 bases from V and 0 bases from J; junction bases left unmatched: 5. The CDR3, as DNA: TGTGCCAGCAGTCTAGCGGGGCCCAGCTCCTACGAGCAGTACTTC. Encoded protein: CASSLAGPSSYEQYF.

V usage is TRBV7-2 and J usage is TRBJ2-2, with 11 bases identical to TRBD2. Germline assignment: CDR1 SGHTA and CDR2 FQGNSA. The trim removed 7 bases at V and 8 bases at J, leaving 9 bases unmatched. The CDR3 length is 15 residues. For the CDR3, the DNA is TGTGCCAGCACGACGACTAGCGGGATATTTGGGGAGCTGTTTTTT. Translating it yields CASTTTSGIFGELFF.